The entry that follows covers one T cell receptor (beta chain) sequence. Random hexamers were used to reverse transcribe 0.5 to 1 ug of RNA. With immunoSEQ multiplex PCR, TCR beta CDR3 was amplified across 54 Vbeta and 13 Jbeta. TCRdb passed the immunoSEQ multiplex PCR reads through MiXCR, listing each CDR3 protein once. The sample lists about 200,000 distinct CDR3 sequences, approximately 95% occurring once. The data derive from a study of CD8 T cells in Susac syndrome. The CDR3 sequence is 13 residues long. The V gene lost 6 bases and the J gene lost 2 bases, with 10 bases spanning the gap. Germline CDR1 and CDR2: LGHNA and YNFKEQ. Sequencing of TCR beta was performed on blood CD8+ T cells and on blood CD4+ T cells. The multiple sclerosis control cohort comprised treatment-naive individuals presenting with stable or active relapsing-remitting disease. Both CD4+ and CD8+ T cells were negatively isolated, and TEMRA cells underwent FACS enrichment.

Input material: CD4+ T cells from PBMCs. The chain has TRBV4-2 and TRBJ2-5; D is possibly TRBD1 (5 bases). This TCR was sampled from a human donor with multiple sclerosis. CDR3 amino acids: CASRGVGQETQYF. CDR3 nucleotide sequence: TGTGCCAGCAGAGGGGTGGGGCAAGAGACCCAGTACTTC.